This T cell receptor (beta chain) was captured by sequencing in a study of graft-versus-host responses after intestinal transplantation. Findings of the study overall: GvH clones detected in recipient marrow included some appearing first in ileum or blood.

Method: immunoSEQ multiplex PCR; TCRdb's copy keeps in-frame clones and lacks some. The sample records about 100,000 clones, about 90% being singletons. Trimming stripped 5 bases from V and 2 bases from J, with 12 bases between. The CDR3 has 14 amino acids. Germline lookup yields CDR1 LGHNA and CDR2 YNFKEQ. Regarding this clone: Its specificity is unknown.

V and J are TRBV4-2 and TRBJ1-1; the D gene is possibly TRBD1 (6 bases). This TCR derives from a human donor who was the organ donor for an intestinal transplant. The source material was unstimulated CD4+ T cells sorted from spleen or lymph node cells, sampled before transplant. CDR3 in amino acids: CASSGEQGNTEAFF. The CDR3 DNA sequence: TGTGCCAGCAGCGGGGAACAGGGAAACACTGAAGCTTTCTTT.